This is a list of T cell receptor beta chains from one sample in a study of blood T cell repertoires in COVID-19. Sequencing used immunoSEQ multiplex PCR; TCRdb keeps in-frame clones, though not all of them. The table has around 200,000 clones, 80% to 90% seen once. The sample consisted of peripheral blood. The receptors shown here come from a woman in her fifties or sixties with acute or convalescent COVID-19. Each CDR3 is given with its conserved first and last residue. Each record gives: CDR3 protein, CDR3 DNA, clone size, D gene, V gene, J gene. D genes are given only for firm matches. Size tells how often a clone was seen (once, few, many) or the class of an expanded clone, and some rows leave it out.

CDR3aa: CAISEWVSGRGEQYF
CDR3nt: TGTGCCATCAGTGAGTGGGTTAGCGGAAGAGGAGAGCAGTACTTC
abundance: .
d_gene: .
v_gene: TRBV10-3
j_gene: TRBJ2-7

CDR3aa: CASSLWRNYEQYF
CDR3nt: TGTGCCAGCAGCTTATGGCGGAATTACGAGCAGTACTTC
abundance: few
d_gene: .
v_gene: TRBV7-2
j_gene: TRBJ2-7

CDR3aa: CASSYDPGQGRNTIYF
CDR3nt: TGTGCCAGCAGTTACGACCCAGGACAGGGCAGAAACACCATATATTTT
abundance: .
d_gene: TRBD1
v_gene: TRBV6-6
j_gene: TRBJ1-3

CDR3aa: CASSIWSREGKLFF
CDR3nt: TGTGCCAGTAGTATTTGGTCCAGGGAGGGGAAACTGTTTTTT
abundance: .
d_gene: .
v_gene: TRBV19
j_gene: TRBJ1-4

CDR3aa: CASSQGTGNNYGYTF
CDR3nt: TGTGCCAGCAGCCAGGGGACAGGGAACAACTATGGCTACACCTTC
abundance: .
d_gene: TRBD1
v_gene: TRBV14
j_gene: TRBJ1-2

CDR3aa: CATSSQGDTDTQYF
CDR3nt: TGTGCCACCAGCTCTCAGGGGGACACAGATACGCAGTATTTT
abundance: .
d_gene: TRBD1
v_gene: TRBV15
j_gene: TRBJ2-3

CDR3aa: CASSRGDRLTNEKLFF
CDR3nt: TGTGCCAGCAGCCGGGGGGATAGGCTCACTAATGAAAAACTGTTTTTT
abundance: .
d_gene: .
v_gene: TRBV11-2
j_gene: TRBJ1-4

CDR3aa: CASSPERGKNTEAFF
CDR3nt: TGCGCCAGCAGTCCGGAGAGAGGCAAGAACACTGAAGCTTTCTTT
abundance: .
d_gene: .
v_gene: TRBV5-1
j_gene: TRBJ1-1

CDR3aa: CASSPPGQGNTEAFF
CDR3nt: TGTGCCAGCAGCCCGCCGGGACAGGGGAACACTGAAGCTTTCTTT
abundance: few
d_gene: TRBD1
v_gene: TRBV7-9
j_gene: TRBJ1-1

CDR3aa: CASSIRGYEQYF
CDR3nt: TGTGCCAGTAGTATCCGGGGCTACGAGCAGTACTTC
abundance: .
d_gene: .
v_gene: TRBV19
j_gene: TRBJ2-7

CDR3aa: CALASERQETQYF
CDR3nt: TGTGCCTTGGCGTCCGAGAGGCAAGAGACCCAGTACTTC
abundance: few
d_gene: .
v_gene: TRBV30
j_gene: TRBJ2-5

CDR3aa: CASGGLAANTGELFF
CDR3nt: TGTGCCAGCGGCGGACTAGCGGCGAACACCGGGGAGCTGTTTTTT
abundance: .
d_gene: TRBD2
v_gene: TRBV7-9
j_gene: TRBJ2-2

CDR3aa: CASSMQGDQPQHF
CDR3nt: TGTGCCAGTAGTATGCAGGGGGATCAGCCCCAGCATTTT
abundance: .
d_gene: TRBD1
v_gene: TRBV19
j_gene: TRBJ1-5

CDR3aa: CASSESLGTRRGYF
CDR3nt: TGTGCCAGCAGTGAAAGTCTTGGGACTCGGCGGGGGTACTTC
abundance: .
d_gene: .
v_gene: TRBV6-1
j_gene: TRBJ2-5

CDR3aa: CASSLWYGSYEQYF
CDR3nt: TGTGCCAGCAGCCTATGGTACGGCTCCTACGAGCAGTACTTC
abundance: .
d_gene: .
v_gene: TRBV27
j_gene: TRBJ2-7

CDR3aa: CASRIRVGYGYTF
CDR3nt: TGTGCCAGCAGGATCAGGGTTGGGTATGGCTACACCTTC
abundance: .
d_gene: .
v_gene: TRBV6-5
j_gene: TRBJ1-2

CDR3aa: CASRDYNTDTQYF
CDR3nt: TGCGCCAGCCGGGACTATAACACAGATACGCAGTATTTT
abundance: .
d_gene: TRBD2
v_gene: TRBV10-2
j_gene: TRBJ2-3

CDR3aa: CASSRRGQGDEQFF
CDR3nt: TGTGCCAGCAGCCGGAGGGGACAGGGCGATGAGCAGTTCTTC
abundance: .
d_gene: TRBD1
v_gene: TRBV7-9
j_gene: TRBJ2-1

CDR3aa: CASSLQTNYGYTF
CDR3nt: TGTGCCAGCAGCCTACAGACTAACTATGGCTACACCTTC
abundance: .
d_gene: .
v_gene: TRBV5-5
j_gene: TRBJ1-2

CDR3aa: CASSYSLSSGANVLTF
CDR3nt: TGTGCCAGCAGTTACTCCCTCTCCTCTGGGGCCAACGTCCTGACTTTC
abundance: .
d_gene: .
v_gene: TRBV6-5
j_gene: TRBJ2-6

CDR3aa: CASSGGESYEQYF
CDR3nt: TGTGCCAGCAGCGGGGGGGAATCCTACGAGCAGTACTTC
abundance: few
d_gene: TRBD2
v_gene: TRBV2
j_gene: TRBJ2-7

CDR3aa: CASSLTGEKLFF
CDR3nt: TGTGCCAGCAGCTTAACGGGGGAAAAACTGTTTTTT
abundance: .
d_gene: .
v_gene: TRBV11-3
j_gene: TRBJ1-4

CDR3aa: CASSLDGNRGLYEQYF
CDR3nt: TGTGCCAGCAGCTTAGATGGGAACAGGGGGCTATACGAGCAGTACTTC
abundance: .
d_gene: TRBD1
v_gene: TRBV11-3
j_gene: TRBJ2-7

CDR3aa: CASSLTVTGGSYEQYF
CDR3nt: TGTGCCAGCAGTTTAACCGTAACAGGGGGTTCCTACGAGCAGTACTTC
abundance: .
d_gene: TRBD1
v_gene: TRBV27
j_gene: TRBJ2-7

CDR3aa: CASSPARGPGELFF
CDR3nt: TGTGCCAGCAGCCCCGCCCGGGGTCCCGGGGAGCTGTTTTTT
abundance: .
d_gene: .
v_gene: TRBV7-9
j_gene: TRBJ2-2

CDR3aa: CASSWPGGVETQYF
CDR3nt: TGTGCCAGTAGCTGGCCAGGGGGCGTGGAGACCCAGTACTTC
abundance: many
d_gene: TRBD1
v_gene: TRBV19
j_gene: TRBJ2-5

CDR3aa: CASSETGIGEQFF
CDR3nt: TGTGCCAGCAGCGAAACGGGTATTGGTGAGCAGTTCTTC
abundance: many
d_gene: .
v_gene: TRBV3-1/TRBV3-2
j_gene: TRBJ2-1

CDR3aa: CASSETGGDTEAFF
CDR3nt: TGTGCCAGCAGCGAGACAGGGGGCGACACTGAAGCTTTCTTT
abundance: .
d_gene: TRBD1
v_gene: TRBV7-9
j_gene: TRBJ1-1

CDR3aa: CASSYDTASYNEQFF
CDR3nt: TGTGCCAGCAGTTACGATACAGCCTCCTACAATGAGCAGTTCTTC
abundance: .
d_gene: .
v_gene: TRBV6-5
j_gene: TRBJ2-1

CDR3aa: CASSRPGPGELFF
CDR3nt: TGTGCCAGCAGCCGCCCAGGGCCCGGGGAGCTGTTTTTT
abundance: .
d_gene: .
v_gene: TRBV7-3
j_gene: TRBJ2-2